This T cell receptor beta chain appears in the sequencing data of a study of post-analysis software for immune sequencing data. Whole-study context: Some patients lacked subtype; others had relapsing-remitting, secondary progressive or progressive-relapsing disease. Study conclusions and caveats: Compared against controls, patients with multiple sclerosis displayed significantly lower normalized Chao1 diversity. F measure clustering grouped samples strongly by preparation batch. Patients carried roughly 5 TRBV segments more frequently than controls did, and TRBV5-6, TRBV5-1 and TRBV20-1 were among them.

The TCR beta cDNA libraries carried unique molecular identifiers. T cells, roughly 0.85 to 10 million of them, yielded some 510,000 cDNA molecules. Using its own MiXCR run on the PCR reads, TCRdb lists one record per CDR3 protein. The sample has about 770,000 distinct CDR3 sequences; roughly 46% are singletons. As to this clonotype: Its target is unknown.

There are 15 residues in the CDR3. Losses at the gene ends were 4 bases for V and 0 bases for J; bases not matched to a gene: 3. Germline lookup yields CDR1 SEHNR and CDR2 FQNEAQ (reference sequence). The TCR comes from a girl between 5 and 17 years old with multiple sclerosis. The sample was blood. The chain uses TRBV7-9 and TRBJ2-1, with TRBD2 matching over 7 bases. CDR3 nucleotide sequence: TGTGCCAGCAGCTCTGGACTAGGCTCCTACAATGAGCAGTTCTTC. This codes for CASSSGLGSYNEQFF.